This TCR beta chain was observed in a study of response to subunit inactivated influenza vaccine. Findings and caveats of the study: Few new T cells, the authors suggested, are recruited by each seasonal influenza vaccination.

Regarding this clonotype: Its target is not known.

V lost 4 bases, J lost 4 bases, and 9 bases stayed unmatched. Germline lookup yields CDR1 MNHEY and CDR2 SVGEGT. The length of the CDR3 is 15 residues. MiXCR, run by TCRdb on the RT-PCR reads, gives a single entry per CDR3 protein. This table holds approximately 310,000 distinct CDR3 sequences, just over 20% found once. Sequenced material: PBMCs from blood, taken 21 months after vaccination. This clonotype originated in a man aged 50-75 years who received an inactivated influenza vaccine. The chain uses TRBV6-2 or TRBV6-3 and TRBJ2-7; the match to TRBD1 covers 8 bases. The CDR3 is CASSSVGTGVYEQYF. Written as DNA, the CDR3 is TGTGCCAGCAGTTCAGTCGGGACAGGAGTGTACGAGCAGTACTTC.